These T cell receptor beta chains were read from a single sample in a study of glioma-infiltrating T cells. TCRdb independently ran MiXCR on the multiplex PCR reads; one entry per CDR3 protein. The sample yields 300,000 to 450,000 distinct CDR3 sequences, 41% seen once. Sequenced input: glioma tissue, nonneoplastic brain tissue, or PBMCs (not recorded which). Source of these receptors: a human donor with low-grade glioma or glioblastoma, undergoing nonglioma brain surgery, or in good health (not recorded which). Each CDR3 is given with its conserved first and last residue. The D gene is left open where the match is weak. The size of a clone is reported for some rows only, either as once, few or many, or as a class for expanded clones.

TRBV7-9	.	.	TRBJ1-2	TGTGCCAGCAGCTTAACAGGGATCTATGGCTACACCTTC	CASSLTGIYGYTF
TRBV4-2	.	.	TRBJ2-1	TGTGCCAGCAGCCAAGGGAGACGGGCTGAGCAGTTCTTC	CASSQGRRAEQFF
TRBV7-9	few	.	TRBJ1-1	TGTGCCAGCAACCGACAGGCCATGAACACTGAAGCTTTCTTT	CASNRQAMNTEAFF
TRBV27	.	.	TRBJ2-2	TGTGCCAGCACCCCAGGGCTAGGAACCGGGGAGCTGTTTTTT	CASTPGLGTGELFF
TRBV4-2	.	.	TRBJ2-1	TGTGCCAGCAGCCAGGACGGCCACTCCTACAATGAGCAGTTCTTC	CASSQDGHSYNEQFF
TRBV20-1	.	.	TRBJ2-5	TGCAGTCCCGACAGGAGCCAAGAGACCCAGTACTTC	CSPDRSQETQYF
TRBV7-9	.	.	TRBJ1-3	TGTGCCAGCAGCTTTTTCGGGGTACAGCGTGGCGGAAACACCATATATTTT	CASSFFGVQRGGNTIYF
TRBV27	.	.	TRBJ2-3	TGTGCCAGCAGTATCCCGGGGGCAGATACGCAGTATTTT	CASSIPGADTQYF
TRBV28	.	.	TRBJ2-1	TGTGCCAGCGGATCCGAGAAGGTCGTTGAGCAGTTCTTC	CASGSEKVVEQFF
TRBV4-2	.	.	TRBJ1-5	TGTGCCAGCAGCCAGTCGAGAGGGACACCTAATCAGCCCCAGCATTTT	CASSQSRGTPNQPQHF
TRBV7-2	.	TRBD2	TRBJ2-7	TGTGCCAGCAGCGCTAGCGGGGGATCCTACGAGCAGTACTTC	CASSASGGSYEQYF
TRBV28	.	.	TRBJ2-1	TGCGCCAGCAGTATACACAATGAGCAGTTCTTC	CASSIHNEQFF
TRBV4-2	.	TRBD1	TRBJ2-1	TGTGCCAGCAGCCAAGGTCGACAGGGGGAGCATAATGAGCAGTTCTTC	CASSQGRQGEHNEQFF
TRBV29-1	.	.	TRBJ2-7	TGCAGCGTCCGACTAGGGACAACCTACGAGCAGTACTTC	CSVRLGTTYEQYF
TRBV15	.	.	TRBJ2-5	TGTGCCACCAGCAGAGACAGGGCCCAAGAGACCCAGTACTTC	CATSRDRAQETQYF
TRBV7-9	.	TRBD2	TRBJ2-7	TGTGCCAGCGGCTTGAGTAGCGGGACCTACGAGCAGTACTTC	CASGLSSGTYEQYF
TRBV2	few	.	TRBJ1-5	TGTGCCAGCAGTGCCGAGACAGGTAGCAATCAGCCCCAGCATTTT	CASSAETGSNQPQHF
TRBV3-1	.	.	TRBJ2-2	TGTGCCAGCAGCTGGGACCCGATCACCGGGGAGCTGTTTTTT	CASSWDPITGELFF
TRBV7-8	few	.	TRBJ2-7	TGTGCCAGCAGCCTAGGAGTAAGGGCGGGCTCCTACGAGCAGTACTTC	CASSLGVRAGSYEQYF
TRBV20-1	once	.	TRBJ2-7	TGCAGTGATAGGGGGGTCTTGTCCAGCTCCTACGAGCAGTACTTC	CSDRGVLSSSYEQYF
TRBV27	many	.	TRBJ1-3	TGTGCCAGCAGTAAGCTCCCGGGACAAAGCTCTGGAAACACCATATATTTT	CASSKLPGQSSGNTIYF
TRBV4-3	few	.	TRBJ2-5	TGCGCCAGCAGCCAATCGCGACTCTGGGAGACCCAGTACTTC	CASSQSRLWETQYF
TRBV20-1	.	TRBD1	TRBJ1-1	TGCAGTGCCAGTCTTCGGACAGGGGGGTTCCCTGAAGCTTTCTTT	CSASLRTGGFPEAFF
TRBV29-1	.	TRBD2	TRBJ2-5	TGCAGCGTTGAAGAAAAGGGACTAGCGGGAGGTCAAGAGACCCAGTACTTC	CSVEEKGLAGGQETQYF
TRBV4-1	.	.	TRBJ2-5	TGCGCCAGCAGCCAAGCCTACACTTGGCAAGAGACCCAGTACTTC	CASSQAYTWQETQYF
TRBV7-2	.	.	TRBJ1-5	TGTGCCAGCAGCTTAGACCCCACTAGGGGGAGCAATCAGCCCCAGCATTTT	CASSLDPTRGSNQPQHF
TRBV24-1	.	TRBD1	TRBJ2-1	TGTGCCGCCAGTGATGCCCAGCGACAGGGCCTGCAAGTGCAGTTCTTC	CAASDAQRQGLQVQFF
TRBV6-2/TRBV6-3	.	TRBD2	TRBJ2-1	TGTGCCAGCCGGGAGCGGGAGGGGGACAATGAGCAGTTCTTC	CASREREGDNEQFF
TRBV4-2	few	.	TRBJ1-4	TGTGCCAGCAGCCAAGATATCCGGGGGACCCTAACTAATGAAAAACTGTTTTTT	CASSQDIRGTLTNEKLFF
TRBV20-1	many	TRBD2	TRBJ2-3	TGCAGTGCTCCCCGGGGACTAGGGGGGACAGATACGCAGTATTTT	CSAPRGLGGTDTQYF
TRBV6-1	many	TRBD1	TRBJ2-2	TGTGCCAGCAGGCCCGGGACAGGGCTTCACACCGGGGAGCTGTTTTTT	CASRPGTGLHTGELFF
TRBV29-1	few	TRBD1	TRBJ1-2	TGCAGCGTTGACGTGACAGGGCCCTATGGCTACACCTTC	CSVDVTGPYGYTF
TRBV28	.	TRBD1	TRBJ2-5	TGTGCCAGCAGTTTTCCAACCCTCCGGGACAGGGGGGAGACCCAGTACTTC	CASSFPTLRDRGETQYF
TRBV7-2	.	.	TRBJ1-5	TGTGCCAGCAGCTGGGCTGGGCAGCCCCAGCATTTT	CASSWAGQPQHF
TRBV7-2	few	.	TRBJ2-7	TGTGCCAGCAGCTCGTACACCTCGCAGTACTTC	CASSSYTSQYF
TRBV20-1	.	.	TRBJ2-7	TGCAGTGCTAGAGCTGTCGGGCACTACGAGCAGTACTTC	CSARAVGHYEQYF
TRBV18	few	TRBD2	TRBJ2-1	TGTGCCAGCTCCCGACTAGCGCGAGACAATGAGCAGTTCTTC	CASSRLARDNEQFF
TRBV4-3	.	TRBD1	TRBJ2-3	TGCGCCAGCAGCCAAGATGGGGTTTCCGGGACAGGGGACACAGATACGCAGTATTTT	CASSQDGVSGTGDTDTQYF
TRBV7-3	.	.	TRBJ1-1	TGTGCCAGCAGCTTAACGGGGGGAATGAGCCAGGGCACTGAAGCTTTCTTT	CASSLTGGMSQGTEAFF
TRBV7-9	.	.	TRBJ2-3	TGTGCCAGCAGCTTCCTAGGACTAACCACAGATACGCAGTATTTT	CASSFLGLTTDTQYF
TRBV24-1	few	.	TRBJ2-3	TGTGCCACCACCTCGGGCGGCGTAGGGGATACGCAGTATTTT	CATTSGGVGDTQYF
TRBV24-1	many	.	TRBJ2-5	TGTGCCACCAGTGATCCCCGGACAGACCAAGAGACCCAGTACTTC	CATSDPRTDQETQYF
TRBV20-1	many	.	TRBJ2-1	TGCAGTGCTAGCCCGGGTGGGACCGTCAATGAGCAGTTCTTC	CSASPGGTVNEQFF
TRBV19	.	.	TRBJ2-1	TGTGCCAGTAGTTTGGGGGGGGCGGGAGTTTACAATGAGCAGTTCTTC	CASSLGGAGVYNEQFF